This T cell receptor beta chain was recorded in a study of metastatic and nonmetastatic thyroid tumors. Study context: Thyroid patients, malignant and benign, had repertoires compared across blood and tumor or nodule tissue.

Patients had received no treatment of any kind before thyroid surgery. This clone was found many times. As yet, its antigen is unknown. With MiXCR, TCRdb called clones anew from the PCR reads. The sample gives some 29,000 clones, 6% to 9.5% of which show up once; approximately 40% is in the top ten. Study results and caveats: It was reportedly found that TCR beta diversity was significantly higher in malignant thyroid tumors than in benign nodules, a difference seen in both blood and tumor samples.

This TCR derives from a female donor with papillary thyroid cancer or a benign thyroid nodule (not recorded which). Some clones in this sample may be carry-over from other donors' samples. Specimen: blood.

CDR3 in DNA: TGTGCCAGCAGGCCTCTACGACTCTCCTACAATGAGCAGTTCTTC. It is translated as CASRPLRLSYNEQFF. The chain couples TRBV3-1 to TRBJ2-1; no definite D call. The CDR3 is 15 residues long. Deletions cut 6 bases from V and 0 bases from J, with 12 bases between. The V gene's germline CDR1 is LGHDT and CDR2 YNNKEL (reference sequence).